These 21 T cell receptor beta chains were sequenced from one sample in a study of cytomegalovirus exposure and HLA in healthy donors. Profiled with immunoSEQ multiplex PCR; TCRdb holds only in-frame clones, not every one. The repertoire holds 150,000 to 200,000 clones, 86% seen once, with 1.4% to 1.5% in the top ten. Sequenced input: PBMCs. The receptor set was obtained from a woman aged 18-30 years in good health and CMV-seronegative.

This chain uses TRBV6-4 with TRBJ2-2, with TRBD2 identical over 7 bases. This CDR3 has 16 amino acids. Per germline, CDR1 MRHNA and CDR2 SNTAGT. V lost 3 bases and J lost 1; bases outside the gene matches: 5. The CDR3 here is CASSDQERENTGELFF. Here the CDR3 DNA reads TGTGCCAGCAGTGATCAGGAGCGGGAGAACACCGGGGAGCTGTTTTTT.

V is TRBV27 and J is TRBJ1-5; no clear D. CDR3 length: 16 residues. The V and J ends lost 0 bases and 4 bases respectively, with 13 bases between them. The germline V gene has CDR1 MNHEY and CDR2 SMNVEV (reference sequence). The CDR3 loop reads CASSLSTSGSNQPQHF. For the CDR3, the DNA is TGTGCCAGCAGTTTATCTACCTCGGGTAGTAATCAGCCCCAGCATTTT.

V is TRBV6-1 and J is TRBJ1-1; D unclear. Germline CDR1 is MNHNS and CDR2 is SASEGT. With 8 bases removed from V and 5 bases from J, the gap between germline ends came to 18 bases. This CDR3 contains 14 residues. The CDR3 spells CASRPRRVETEAFF. CDR3 bases: TGTGCCAGCCGTCCCCGGAGGGTGGAAACTGAAGCTTTCTTT.

The rearrangement uses TRBV30 and TRBJ1-2, with 9 nucleotides matching TRBD1. CDR1 and CDR2 from the germline V gene are GTSNPN and SVGIG (reference sequence). The trim removed 3 bases at V and 1 base at J, leaving 9 bases unmatched. CDR3 length: 16 amino acids. CDR3 protein: CAWRPPGQGVNYGYTF. Here the CDR3 DNA reads TGTGCCTGGAGGCCCCCGGGACAGGGTGTTAACTATGGCTACACCTTC.

The chain is built from TRBV2 and TRBJ2-2, with D possibly matching TRBD2 (6 bases). The CDR3 extends over 18 amino acids. The germline V gene has CDR1 SNHLY and CDR2 FYNNEI. V was trimmed by 0 bases and J by 4 bases, leaving 18 bases between them. CDR3 region: CASSEASLGGVVTGELFF. CDR3 DNA: TGTGCCAGCAGTGAAGCGAGTTTGGGGGGAGTGGTCACCGGGGAGCTGTTTTTT.

This clone was detected once. This sample also contains other DNA sequences that code for the same CDR3. The V gene is TRBV5-1, the J gene TRBJ2-3; 8 nucleotides match TRBD1. Per the germline V gene, CDR1 is SGHRS and CDR2 is YFSETQ. This CDR3 has 15 residues. J lost 1 base, V lost 0 bases, and 1 base had no gene match. The CDR3 DNA reads as TGCGCCAGCAGCTTGGTGGGACAGGGCACAGATACGCAGTATTTT. This codes for CASSLVGQGTDTQYF.

The chain employs TRBV15 and TRBJ2-2, with 8 bases aligning to TRBD2. Per the germline V gene, CDR1 is LNHNV and CDR2 is YYDKDF (reference sequence). With V trimmed by 4 bases and J by 4 bases, 5 bases remained unmatched. This CDR3 comprises 15 residues. This CDR3 is CATSTGRATTGELFF. In nucleotides, the CDR3 is TGTGCCACCAGCACCGGGAGGGCGACCACCGGGGAGCTGTTTTTT.

About this clone itself: Other DNA sequences within the sample encode an identical CDR3. Written as DNA, the CDR3 is TGTGCCAGCAGCTTAGGGGGAGGGGTCAATGAGCAGTTCTTC. Translation gives CASSLGGGVNEQFF. This chain links TRBV5-4 with TRBJ2-1, with D possibly matching TRBD2 (7 bases). The germline V gene encodes CDR1 SGHNT and CDR2 YYREEE (reference sequence). There are 14 residues in the CDR3. V gave up 2 bases and J gave up 6 bases, with 12 bases separating them. Full variable domain (rest looked up from reference TRBV5-4 and TRBJ2-1): ETGVTQSPTHLIKTRGQQVTLRCSSQSGHNTVSWYQQALGQGPQFIFQYYREEENGRGNFPPRFSGLQFPNYSSELNVNALELDDSALYLCASSLGGGVNEQFFGPGTRLTVL.

V and J are TRBV5-1 and TRBJ2-1, with TRBD1 identical over 8 bases. The CDR3 loop spans 17 amino acids. CDR1 and CDR2 from the germline V gene are SGHRS and YFSETQ. The ends lost 3 bases at V and 9 bases at J; junction bases unmatched: 17. The CDR3 spells CASSSLFTGGPPSEQFF. For the CDR3, the DNA is TGCGCCAGCAGCTCTTTATTCACAGGGGGTCCCCCAAGTGAGCAGTTCTTC.

V usage is TRBV19 and J usage is TRBJ2-3, with D hard to call. The length of the CDR3 is 13 residues. V was shortened by 4 bases and J by 5 bases, with 10 bases between the two germline ends. Per germline, CDR1 LNHDA and CDR2 SQIVND (reference sequence). CDR3 residues: CASSTTSRDTQYF. The CDR3, as DNA: TGTGCCAGTAGTACCACCTCTAGAGATACGCAGTATTTT.

The CDR3 DNA reads TGCGCCAGCAGCTTGGAAGGGACAGGGACCTCTCGAGAGACCCAGTACTTC. It specifies CASSLEGTGTSRETQYF. V is TRBV5-1 and J is TRBJ2-5; 9 positions agree with TRBD1. The CDR3 spans 17 residues. The trim removed 0 bases at V and 4 bases at J, leaving 10 bases unmatched. The germline gives CDR1 SGHRS, CDR2 YFSETQ.

Worth noting for this clone: It is likely a read error, because the conserved phenylalanine at the end of the CDR3 is missing. The DNA is omitted, as the CDR3 cannot be located on it reliably, and the CDR3 follows TCRdb's listing. The V gene is TRBV6-6, the J gene TRBJ1-5. Termini included, the CDR3 measures 9 amino acids. Germline V gene lookup returns CDR1 MNHNY and CDR2 SVGAGI (reference sequence). The CDR3 here is CASSFKTGI.

This rearrangement joins TRBV2 to TRBJ1-2; TRBD1 agrees at 8 bases. The CDR3 runs 17 residues. Germline CDR1 SNHLY, CDR2 FYNNEI. V lost 8 bases to trimming and J lost 1 base; unmatched junction nucleotides: 15. Here the CDR3 DNA reads TGTGCCAGCCTTCTTGGCAGGGGGCCACAAAGTAACTATGGCTACACCTTC. Its translation is CASLLGRGPQSNYGYTF.

The J gene is TRBJ1-1, the V gene TRBV7-9; D unclear. Trimming pared 1 base from V and 6 bases from J, leaving 6 bases between. The CDR3 sequence is 12 residues long. The germline V gene encodes CDR1 SEHNR and CDR2 FQNEAQ (reference sequence). The CDR3 is CASSLEQPEAFF. CDR3 nucleotide sequence: TGTGCCAGCAGCTTAGAACAGCCTGAAGCTTTCTTT.

The rearrangement links TRBV7-8 to TRBJ2-1, with D hard to call. CDR1 and CDR2 from the germline V gene are SGHVS and FQNEAQ. This CDR3 has 11 residues. Trimming pared 3 bases from V and 8 bases from J, leaving 5 bases between. In DNA form, the CDR3 reads TGTGCCAGCAGCTTTGTCGATGAGCAGTTCTTC. It encodes CASSFVDEQFF.

Written as DNA, the CDR3 is TGTGCCAGCTCACCAAGGGCGCTCGGAGGGTACAATGAGCAGTTCTTC. As protein: CASSPRALGGYNEQFF. V gene TRBV18 combines with J gene TRBJ2-1, with D perhaps matching TRBD2 (6 bases). V shed 2 bases and J shed 4 bases, with 15 bases lying between them. Germline CDR1 is KGHSH and CDR2 is LQKENI. The CDR3 runs to 16 residues.

This chain uses TRBV28 with TRBJ2-7; 9 nucleotides agree with TRBD1. This CDR3 has 14 residues. Trimming removed 5 bases from V and 3 bases from J; junction bases left unmatched: 5. CDR1 is MDHEN, CDR2 SYDVKM, per germline. For the CDR3, the DNA is TGTGCCAGCAGTCCGATGACAGGGGGCTACGAGCAGTACTTC. Translating gives CASSPMTGGYEQYF.

The V gene is TRBV4-1, the J gene TRBJ2-7, with TRBD1 as a possible D gene (5 bases). V lost 0 bases to trimming and J lost 1 base, with 19 bases between them. The germline gives CDR1 MGHRA, CDR2 YSYEKL. The CDR3 consists of 18 residues. The CDR3 DNA reads as TGCGCCAGCAGCCAAGAAGGGGTTGTGGACCGACAATCCTACGAGCAGTACTTC. This gives the protein CASSQEGVVDRQSYEQYF.

V gene TRBV5-1 combines with J gene TRBJ1-4; 7 positions agree with TRBD1. The CDR3 runs to 14 residues. With 5 bases clipped from V and 3 bases from J, the junction kept 4 bases outside the gene matches. The germline gives CDR1 SGHRS, CDR2 YFSETQ. The CDR3: CASSSGTANEKLFF. CDR3 nucleotide sequence: TGCGCCAGCAGTTCCGGGACAGCTAATGAAAAACTGTTTTTT. The whole variable domain, remainder taken from reference TRBV5-1 and TRBJ1-4, is KAGVTQTPRYLIKTRGQQVTLSCSPISGHRSVSWYQQTPGQGLQFLFEYFSETQRNKGNFPGRFSGRQFSNSRSEMNVSTLELGDSALYLCASSSGTANEKLFFGSGTQLSVL.

CDR3 in amino acids: CATSSVDRGGFYEQYF. The CDR3 coding sequence is TGTGCCACCAGCAGCGTCGACAGGGGTGGGTTTTACGAGCAGTACTTC. The chain couples TRBV15 to TRBJ2-7, with TRBD1 matching 8 bases. The germline gives CDR1 LNHNV, CDR2 YYDKDF (reference sequence). The CDR3 covers 16 residues. J was trimmed by 4 bases and V by 3 bases; bases with no gene match: 11. Looking up the rest from reference TRBV15 and TRBJ2-7 gives the full variable domain: DAMVIQNPRYQVTQFGKPVTLSCSQTLNHNVMYWYQQKSSQAPKLLFHYYDKDFNNEADTPDNFQSRRPNTSFCFLDIRSPGLGDTAMYLCATSSVDRGGFYEQYFGPGTRLTVT.

This clone was seen a single time. This sequence joins TRBV6-1 and TRBJ1-1; D might be TRBD1 (5 bases). Trimming shortened V by 2 bases and J by 3 bases, and 13 bases separated the two germline ends. The V gene's germline CDR1 is MNHNS and CDR2 SASEGT. This CDR3 contains 15 residues. As DNA, the CDR3 is TGTGCCAGCAGTGAACTGTCCGGGGGACACACTGAAGCTTTCTTT. This encodes CASSELSGGHTEAFF.